These T cell receptor beta chains were read from a single sample in a study of tumor-infiltrating lymphocytes in oesophageal squamous cell carcinoma. TCRdb reanalysed the PCR reads using MiXCR and keeps one entry per CDR3 protein. Here the sample spans roughly 9,700 distinct CDR3 sequences, around 60% being singletons. The sequencing sample was made of esophageal tumor tissue. The receptors derive from a female donor with esophageal squamous cell carcinoma. Both conserved end residues are part of each CDR3. A D gene is named only where the DNA matches it firmly. Only some rows state a clone size, as once, few, many or a class for expanded clones.

-,TRBD2,TRBJ2-1,TRBV27,CASSPSASGFSQFF,TGTGCCAGCAGTCCATCCGCTAGCGGGTTTTCTCAGTTCTTC
medium-sized,-,TRBJ1-3,TRBV12-3/TRBV12-4,CASSSDRGNTIYF,TGTGCCAGCAGTTCGGACAGAGGAAACACCATATATTTT
many,-,TRBJ2-3,TRBV19,CASSMVAGDITDTQYF,TGTGCCAGTAGTATGGTGGCAGGGGACATCACAGATACGCAGTATTTT
-,TRBD1,TRBJ2-1,TRBV10-1,CASMERDRRYNEQFF,TGCGCCAGCATGGAACGGGACAGGAGATACAATGAGCAGTTCTTC
-,TRBD2,TRBJ2-1,TRBV7-2,CASSLWPSGYNEQFF,TGTGCCAGCAGCTTATGGCCTAGCGGCTACAATGAGCAGTTCTTC
-,-,TRBJ1-2,TRBV7-2,CASSSYRDTGYGYTF,TGTGCCAGCAGTTCATACCGGGACACGGGCTATGGCTACACCTTC
-,-,TRBJ2-5,TRBV7-3,CASSFQGQETQYF,TGTGCCAGCAGCTTCCAGGGCCAAGAGACCCAGTACTTC
-,-,TRBJ2-5,TRBV24-1,CAPTVLATQETQYF,TGTGCCCCCACGGTCCTAGCGACTCAAGAGACCCAGTACTTC
-,-,TRBJ2-7,TRBV28,CASSLTGRANSYEQYF,TGTGCCAGCAGCCTAACGGGCCGCGCGAACTCCTACGAGCAGTACTTC
many,-,TRBJ2-7,TRBV11-1,CASSLGAGSVLNEQYF,TGTGCCAGCAGCTTAGGGGCAGGGTCCGTGTTGAATGAGCAGTACTTC
-,TRBD2,TRBJ2-3,TRBV7-9,CASSLGLAAGELYF,TGTGCCAGCAGCTTAGGACTAGCTGCCGGGGAGCTGTATTTT